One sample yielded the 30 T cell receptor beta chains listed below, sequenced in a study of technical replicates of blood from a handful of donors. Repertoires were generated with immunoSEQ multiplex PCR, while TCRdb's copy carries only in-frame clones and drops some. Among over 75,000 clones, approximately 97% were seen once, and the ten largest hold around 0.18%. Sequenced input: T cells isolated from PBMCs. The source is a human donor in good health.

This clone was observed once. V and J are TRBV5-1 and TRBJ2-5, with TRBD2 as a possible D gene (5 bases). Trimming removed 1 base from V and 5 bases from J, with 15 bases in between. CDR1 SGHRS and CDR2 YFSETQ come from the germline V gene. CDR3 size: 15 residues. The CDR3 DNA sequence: TGCGCCAGCAGCTTGAGTGGTGAGCGAGGGGAGACCCAGTACTTC. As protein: CASSLSGERGETQYF.

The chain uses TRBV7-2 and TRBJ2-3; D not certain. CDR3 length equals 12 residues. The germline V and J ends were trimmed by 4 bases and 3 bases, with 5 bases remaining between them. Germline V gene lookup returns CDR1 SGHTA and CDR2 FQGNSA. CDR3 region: CASSSTTDTQYF. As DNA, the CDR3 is TGTGCCAGCAGCTCGACAACAGATACGCAGTATTTT.

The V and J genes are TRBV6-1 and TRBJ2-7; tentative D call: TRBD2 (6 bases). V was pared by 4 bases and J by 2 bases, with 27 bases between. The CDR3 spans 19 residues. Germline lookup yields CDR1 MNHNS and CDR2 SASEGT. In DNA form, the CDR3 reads TGTGCCAGCAGTGGTAAGGGGCGGAACCCCCTTGGGGGGACCTACGAGCAGTACTTC. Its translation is CASSGKGRNPLGGTYEQYF.

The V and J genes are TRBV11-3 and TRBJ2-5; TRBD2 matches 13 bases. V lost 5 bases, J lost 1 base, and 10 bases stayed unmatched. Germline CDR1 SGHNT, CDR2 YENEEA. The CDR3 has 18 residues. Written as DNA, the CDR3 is TGTGCCAGCAGCCCAACTAGCGGGGGGGGATCATTCCAAGAGACCCAGTACTTC. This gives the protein CASSPTSGGGSFQETQYF.

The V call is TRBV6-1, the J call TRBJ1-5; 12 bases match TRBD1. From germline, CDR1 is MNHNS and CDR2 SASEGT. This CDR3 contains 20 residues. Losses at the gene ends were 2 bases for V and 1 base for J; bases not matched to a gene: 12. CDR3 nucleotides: TGTGCCAGCAGTGAATCTCTGGGACAGGGGGCTGAGTCGAGCAATCAGCCCCAGCATTTT. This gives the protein CASSESLGQGAESSNQPQHF.

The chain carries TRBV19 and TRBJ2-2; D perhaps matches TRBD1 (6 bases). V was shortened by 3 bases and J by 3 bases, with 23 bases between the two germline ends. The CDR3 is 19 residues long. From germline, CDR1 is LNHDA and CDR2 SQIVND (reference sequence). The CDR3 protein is CASSISPYDRLLDTGELFF. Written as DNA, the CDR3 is TGTGCCAGTAGTATCTCACCCTACGACAGGCTCTTGGACACCGGGGAGCTGTTTTTT.

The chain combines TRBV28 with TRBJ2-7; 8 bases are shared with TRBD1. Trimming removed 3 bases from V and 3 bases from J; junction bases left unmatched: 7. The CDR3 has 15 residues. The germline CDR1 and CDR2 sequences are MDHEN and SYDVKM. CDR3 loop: CASSFATGAHYEQYF. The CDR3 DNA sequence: TGTGCCAGCAGTTTCGCGACAGGGGCCCACTACGAGCAGTACTTC.

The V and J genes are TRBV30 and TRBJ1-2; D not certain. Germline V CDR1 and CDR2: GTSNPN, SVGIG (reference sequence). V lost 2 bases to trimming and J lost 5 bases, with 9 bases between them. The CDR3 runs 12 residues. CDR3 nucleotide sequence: TGTGCCTGGAGTTATTTGAGTTATGGCTACACCTTC. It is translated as CAWSYLSYGYTF.

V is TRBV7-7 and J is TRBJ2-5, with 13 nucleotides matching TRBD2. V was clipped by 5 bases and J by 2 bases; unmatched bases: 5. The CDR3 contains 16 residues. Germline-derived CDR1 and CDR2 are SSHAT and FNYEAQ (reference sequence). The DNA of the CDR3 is TGTGCCAGCAGCCTCCCGGGACTAGCGGGGCAAGAGACCCAGTACTTC. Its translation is CASSLPGLAGQETQYF.

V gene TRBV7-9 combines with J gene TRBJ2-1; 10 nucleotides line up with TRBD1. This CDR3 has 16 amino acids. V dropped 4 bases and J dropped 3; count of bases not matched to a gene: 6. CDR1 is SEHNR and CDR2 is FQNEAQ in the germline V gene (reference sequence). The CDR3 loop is CASSSGWDRGYNEQFF. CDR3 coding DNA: TGTGCCAGCAGCTCCGGGTGGGACAGGGGCTACAATGAGCAGTTCTTC.

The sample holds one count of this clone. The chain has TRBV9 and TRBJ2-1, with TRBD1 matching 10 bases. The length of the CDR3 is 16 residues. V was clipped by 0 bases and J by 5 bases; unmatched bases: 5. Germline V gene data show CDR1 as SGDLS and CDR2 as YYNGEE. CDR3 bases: TGTGCCAGCAGCGTAGACTCGGGACAGGGGAACAATGAGCAGTTCTTC. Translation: CASSVDSGQGNNEQFF.

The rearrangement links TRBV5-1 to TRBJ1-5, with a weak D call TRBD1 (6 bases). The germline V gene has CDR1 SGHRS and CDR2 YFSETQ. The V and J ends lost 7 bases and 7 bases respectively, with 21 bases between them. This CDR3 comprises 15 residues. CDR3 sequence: CASRIRQDLWQPQHF. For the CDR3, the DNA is TGCGCCAGCCGAATCCGACAGGACCTATGGCAGCCCCAGCATTTT.

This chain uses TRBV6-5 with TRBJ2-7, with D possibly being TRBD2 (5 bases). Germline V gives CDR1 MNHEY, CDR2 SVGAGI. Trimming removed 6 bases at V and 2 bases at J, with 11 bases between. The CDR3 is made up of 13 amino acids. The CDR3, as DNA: TGTGCCAGCAGCGCCGGGGTTGCCTACGAGCAGTACTTC. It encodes CASSAGVAYEQYF.

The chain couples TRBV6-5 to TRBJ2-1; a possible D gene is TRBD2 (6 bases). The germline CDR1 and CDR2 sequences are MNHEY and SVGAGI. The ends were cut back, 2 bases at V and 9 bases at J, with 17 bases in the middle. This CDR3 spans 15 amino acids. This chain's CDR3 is CASSYLPSGDVEQFF. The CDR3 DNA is TGTGCCAGCAGTTACCTTCCGTCGGGGGACGTTGAGCAGTTCTTC.

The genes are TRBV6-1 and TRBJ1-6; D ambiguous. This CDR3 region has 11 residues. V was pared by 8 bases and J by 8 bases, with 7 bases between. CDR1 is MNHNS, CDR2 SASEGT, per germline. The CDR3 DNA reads TGTGCCAGCTCTTTCGATTCACCCCTCCACTTT. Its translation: CASSFDSPLHF.

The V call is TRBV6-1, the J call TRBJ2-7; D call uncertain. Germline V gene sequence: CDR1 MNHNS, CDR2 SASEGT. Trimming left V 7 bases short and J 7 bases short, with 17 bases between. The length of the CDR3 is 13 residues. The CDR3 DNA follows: TGTGCCAGCACCGTCCTTTATGGTACAGAGCAGTACTTC. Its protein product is CASTVLYGTEQYF.

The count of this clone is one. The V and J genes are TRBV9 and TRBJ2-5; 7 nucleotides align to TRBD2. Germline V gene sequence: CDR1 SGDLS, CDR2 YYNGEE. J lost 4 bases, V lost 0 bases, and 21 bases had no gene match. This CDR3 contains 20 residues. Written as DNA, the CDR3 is TGTGCCAGCAGCGTAGACATGCGGTCGGGGAGGGACGCCCGAGGAGAGACCCAGTACTTC. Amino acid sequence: CASSVDMRSGRDARGETQYF.

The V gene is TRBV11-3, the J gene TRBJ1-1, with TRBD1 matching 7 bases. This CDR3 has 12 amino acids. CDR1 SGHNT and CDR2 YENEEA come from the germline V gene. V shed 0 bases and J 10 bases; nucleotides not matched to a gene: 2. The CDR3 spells CASSLDQGVAFF. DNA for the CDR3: TGTGCCAGCAGCTTAGATCAGGGGGTAGCTTTCTTT.

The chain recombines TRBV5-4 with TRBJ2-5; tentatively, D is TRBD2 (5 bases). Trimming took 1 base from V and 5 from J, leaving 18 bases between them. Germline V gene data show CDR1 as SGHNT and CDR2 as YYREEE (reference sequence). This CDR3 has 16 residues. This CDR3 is CASSLPGLGNGETQYF. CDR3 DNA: TGTGCCAGCAGCTTGCCCGGGCTCGGGAATGGTGAGACCCAGTACTTC.

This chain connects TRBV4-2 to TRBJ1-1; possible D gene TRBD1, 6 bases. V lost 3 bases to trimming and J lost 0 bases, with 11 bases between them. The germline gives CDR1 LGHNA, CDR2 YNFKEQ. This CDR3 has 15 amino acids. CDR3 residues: CASSHEGGVNTEAFF. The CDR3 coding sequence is TGTGCCAGCAGCCACGAGGGGGGGGTGAACACTGAAGCTTTCTTT.

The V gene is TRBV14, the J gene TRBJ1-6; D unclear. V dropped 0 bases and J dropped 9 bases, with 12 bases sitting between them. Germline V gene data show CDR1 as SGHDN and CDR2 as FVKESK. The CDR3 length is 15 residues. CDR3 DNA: TGTGCCAGCAGCCAAGAACGGGGTTTTGGTTCACCCCTCCACTTT. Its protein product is CASSQERGFGSPLHF.

This CDR3 reads CASTEGLAVAYEQYF. For the CDR3, the DNA is TGTGCCTCCACCGAAGGGCTAGCGGTAGCCTACGAGCAGTACTTC. The rearrangement links TRBV2 to TRBJ2-7, with 7 bases fitting TRBD2. Germline assignment: CDR1 SNHLY and CDR2 FYNNEI. Unmatched junction bases numbered 15, after V lost 11 bases and J lost 2 bases. The CDR3 loop spans 15 amino acids.

The CDR3, as DNA: TGTGCCAGCAATGTCGGGAATGGCTACACCTTC. Residues: CASNVGNGYTF. The rearrangement uses TRBV6-1 and TRBJ1-2; D is uncertain. Germline CDR1 and CDR2: MNHNS and SASEGT. V dropped 7 bases and J dropped 6 bases, with 9 bases sitting between them. The CDR3 contains 11 residues.

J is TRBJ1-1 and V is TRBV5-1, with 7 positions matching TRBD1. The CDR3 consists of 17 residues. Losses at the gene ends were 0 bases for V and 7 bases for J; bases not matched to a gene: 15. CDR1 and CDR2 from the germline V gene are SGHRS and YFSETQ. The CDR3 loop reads CASSLAMGKTGVGEAFF. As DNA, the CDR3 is TGCGCCAGCAGCTTGGCGATGGGAAAAACAGGGGTTGGTGAAGCTTTCTTT.

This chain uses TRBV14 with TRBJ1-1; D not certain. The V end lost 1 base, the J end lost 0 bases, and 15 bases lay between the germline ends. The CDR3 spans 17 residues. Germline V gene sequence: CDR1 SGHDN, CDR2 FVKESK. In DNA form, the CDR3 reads TGTGCCAGCAGCCAAGTGAATGACTTTACTGTGAACACTGAAGCTTTCTTT. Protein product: CASSQVNDFTVNTEAFF.

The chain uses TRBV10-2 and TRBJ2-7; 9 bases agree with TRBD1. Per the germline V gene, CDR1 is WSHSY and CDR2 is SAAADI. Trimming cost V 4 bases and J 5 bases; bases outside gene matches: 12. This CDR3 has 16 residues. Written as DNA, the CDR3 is TGCGCCAGCAGTGGGGCGGGACAGGGTTCATTAGACGAGCAGTACTTC. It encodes CASSGAGQGSLDEQYF.

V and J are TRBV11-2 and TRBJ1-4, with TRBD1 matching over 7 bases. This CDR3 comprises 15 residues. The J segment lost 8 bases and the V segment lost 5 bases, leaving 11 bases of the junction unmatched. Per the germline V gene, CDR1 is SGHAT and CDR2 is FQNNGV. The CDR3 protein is CASSPRAGGREKLFF. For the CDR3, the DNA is TGTGCCAGCAGCCCCCGGGCAGGGGGAAGGGAAAAACTGTTTTTT.

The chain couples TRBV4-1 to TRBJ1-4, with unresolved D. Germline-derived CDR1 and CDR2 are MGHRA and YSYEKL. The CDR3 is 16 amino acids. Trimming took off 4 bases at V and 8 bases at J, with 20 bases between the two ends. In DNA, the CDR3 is TGCGCCAGCAGCCCGCGCGAACGACATGGCTCAGAAAAACTGTTTTTT. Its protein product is CASSPRERHGSEKLFF.

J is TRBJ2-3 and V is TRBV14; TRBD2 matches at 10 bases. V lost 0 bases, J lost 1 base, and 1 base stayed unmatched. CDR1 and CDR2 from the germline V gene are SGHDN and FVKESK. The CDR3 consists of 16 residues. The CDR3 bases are TGTGCCAGCAGCCAAGAGAGCGGGAGGGGCACAGATACGCAGTATTTT. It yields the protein CASSQESGRGTDTQYF.

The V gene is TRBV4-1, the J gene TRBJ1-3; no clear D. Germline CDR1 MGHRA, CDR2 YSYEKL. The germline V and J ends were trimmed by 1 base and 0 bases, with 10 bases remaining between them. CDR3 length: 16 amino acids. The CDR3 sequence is CASSQGAQSSGNTIYF. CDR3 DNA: TGCGCCAGCAGCCAAGGAGCACAGAGCTCTGGAAACACCATATATTTT.